This section outlines one T cell receptor (beta chain) sequence together with its context. Its antigen remains unidentified. Using constant-segment primers, 5'RACE produced TCR alpha and TCR beta cDNA libraries carrying sample barcodes and UMIs. TCRdb analysed the 5' RACE reads with MiXCR anew, one entry per CDR3 protein. The profile shows 310,000 or so distinct CDR3 sequences, 15% of them singletons. The data were taken from a study of T-cell memory formation after mild COVID-19. Study details: TCR clusters were largely donor specific. The study, taken as a whole, reports: Day 15 to 85 contractors were CD4/CD8 balanced; later expanders leaned CD4+. Some SARS-CoV-2-responding clones were already detected in memory before infection.

The CDR3 loop spans 14 amino acids. The V gene lost 4 bases and the J gene lost 8 bases, with 17 bases spanning the gap. From germline, CDR1 is MNHEY and CDR2 SVGEGT. Material: PBMCs or a T cell subset sorted from them (not recorded which). The V and J genes are TRBV6-2 or TRBV6-3 and TRBJ1-2; D uncertain. The source of this sequence is a man aged 18 to 29 who had mild COVID-19 (a few samples of this study predate the infection). Cell type and time point are not known. Here the CDR3 DNA reads TGTGCCAGCAGTTTAATCGGTATCGTGGTCGGCTACACCTTC. This sequence encodes CASSLIGIVVGYTF.